This T cell receptor (beta chain) was recorded in a study of T cell changes during pregnancy in multiple sclerosis. Trimming left V 0 bases short and J 6 bases short, with 13 bases between. This CDR3 comprises 14 residues. Germline V gene lookup returns CDR1 SGDLS and CDR2 YYNGEE. The method was immunoSEQ multiplex PCR; TCRdb's version includes in-frame clones alone and lacks a portion of them. The sample holds 36,000 or so clones, approximately 90% seen once. The chain joins TRBV9 to TRBJ2-7; D is perhaps TRBD2 (5 bases). The TCR originated in a female donor with multiple sclerosis, enrolled in a pregnancy study. The specimen comprised CD4+ T cells from peripheral blood mononuclear cells, sampled in the first trimester of pregnancy. The CDR3 coding sequence is TGTGCCAGCAGCGTAGGGGCCCGGGAAGGCGAGCAGTACTTC. Encoded protein: CASSVGAREGEQYF.